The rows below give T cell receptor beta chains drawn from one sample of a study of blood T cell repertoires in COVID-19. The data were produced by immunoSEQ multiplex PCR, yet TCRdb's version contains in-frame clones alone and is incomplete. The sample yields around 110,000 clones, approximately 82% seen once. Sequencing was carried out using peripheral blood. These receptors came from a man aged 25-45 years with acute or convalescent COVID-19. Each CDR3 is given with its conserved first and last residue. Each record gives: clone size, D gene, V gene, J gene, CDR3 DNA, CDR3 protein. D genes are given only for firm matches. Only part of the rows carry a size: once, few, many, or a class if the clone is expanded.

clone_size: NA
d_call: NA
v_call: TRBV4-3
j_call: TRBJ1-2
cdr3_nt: TGCGCCAGCAGCCAAGATTTGATCCAGGGGTATGGCTACACCTTC
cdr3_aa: CASSQDLIQGYGYTF

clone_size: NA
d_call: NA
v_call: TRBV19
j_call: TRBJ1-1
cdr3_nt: TGTGCCAGTACACCGGACAGTTTGAACACTGAAGCTTTCTTT
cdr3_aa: CASTPDSLNTEAFF

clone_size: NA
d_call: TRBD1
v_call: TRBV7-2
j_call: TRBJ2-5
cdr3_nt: TGTGCCAGCACCAGGACAGGACCTCAAGAGACCCAGTACTTC
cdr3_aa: CASTRTGPQETQYF

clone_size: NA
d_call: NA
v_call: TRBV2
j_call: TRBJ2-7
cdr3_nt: TGTGCCAGCAGTGAAGCCGGGGGACCCTCGTCGGAGCAGTACTTC
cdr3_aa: CASSEAGGPSSEQYF

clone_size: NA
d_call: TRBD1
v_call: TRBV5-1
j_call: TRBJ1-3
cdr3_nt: TGCGCCAGCAGCTCGACAGGGGTCGGAAACACCATATATTTT
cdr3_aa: CASSSTGVGNTIYF

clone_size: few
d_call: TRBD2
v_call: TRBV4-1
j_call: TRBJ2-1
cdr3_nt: TGCGCCAGCAGCCTAGGGACTAGCCATGAGCAGTTCTTC
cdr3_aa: CASSLGTSHEQFF

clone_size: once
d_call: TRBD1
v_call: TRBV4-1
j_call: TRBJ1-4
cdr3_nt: TGCGCCAGCAGCCAAGGGGTTTTGGACAGGGGGCAGGTAAAACTGTTTTTT
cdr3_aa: CASSQGVLDRGQVKLFF

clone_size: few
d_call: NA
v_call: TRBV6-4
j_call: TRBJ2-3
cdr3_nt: TGTGCCAGCAGTGACGGCGGGGAGACAGATACGCAGTATTTT
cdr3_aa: CASSDGGETDTQYF

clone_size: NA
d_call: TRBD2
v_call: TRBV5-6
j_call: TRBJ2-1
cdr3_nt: TGTGCCAGCAGCCCGGGACTAGCGGGATTTGAGCAGTTCTTC
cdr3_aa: CASSPGLAGFEQFF

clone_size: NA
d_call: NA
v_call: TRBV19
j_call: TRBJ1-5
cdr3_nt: TGTGCCAGTAGTAACCAGGGCCCCAATCAGCCCCAGCATTTT
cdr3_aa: CASSNQGPNQPQHF

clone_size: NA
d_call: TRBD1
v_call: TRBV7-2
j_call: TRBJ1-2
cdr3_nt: TGTGCCAGCAGCCCGGGGGGACAGGGAATATGGGGCTACACCTTC
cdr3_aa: CASSPGGQGIWGYTF

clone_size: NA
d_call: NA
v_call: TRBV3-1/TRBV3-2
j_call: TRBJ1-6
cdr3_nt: TGTGCCAGCAGCCAGGGGACAATGACTTCACCCCTCCACTTT
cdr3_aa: CASSQGTMTSPLHF

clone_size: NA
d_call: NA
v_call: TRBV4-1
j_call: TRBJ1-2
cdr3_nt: TGCGCCAGCAGCCCGGGTCCGGCAGGGAATAAGAATTCCTATGGCTACACCTTC
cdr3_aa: CASSPGPAGNKNSYGYTF

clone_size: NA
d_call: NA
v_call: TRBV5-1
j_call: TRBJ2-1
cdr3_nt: TGCGCCAGCAGCTTGGATCAGGCGAGCTCCTACAATGAGCAGTTCTTC
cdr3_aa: CASSLDQASSYNEQFF

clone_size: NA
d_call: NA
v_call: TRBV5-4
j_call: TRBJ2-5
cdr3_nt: TGTGCCAGCAGCTTGGCTGGAGGGGAGACCCAGTACTTC
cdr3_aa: CASSLAGGETQYF

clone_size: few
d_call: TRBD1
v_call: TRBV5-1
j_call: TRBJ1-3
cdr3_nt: TGCGCCAGCAGAAAAGCCTACAGGGGAGCTCGTGGAAACACCATATATTTT
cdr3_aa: CASRKAYRGARGNTIYF

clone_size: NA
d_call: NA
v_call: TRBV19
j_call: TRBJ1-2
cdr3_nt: TGTGCCAGTAGTATAGATCGGTCTTGGAACTATGGCTACACCTTC
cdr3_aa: CASSIDRSWNYGYTF

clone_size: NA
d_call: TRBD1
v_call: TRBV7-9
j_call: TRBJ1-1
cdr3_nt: TGTGCCAGCAGCTACGTAGACAGGGGCACTGAAGCTTTCTTT
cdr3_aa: CASSYVDRGTEAFF

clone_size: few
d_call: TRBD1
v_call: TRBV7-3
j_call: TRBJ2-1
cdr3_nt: TGTGCCAGCAGCCCGGGACAGGGCGGTCGAAATGAGCAGTTCTTC
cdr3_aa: CASSPGQGGRNEQFF

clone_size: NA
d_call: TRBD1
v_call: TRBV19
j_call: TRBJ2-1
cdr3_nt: TGTGCCAGTACAAGGGACAGGGAGTTGAATGAGCAGTTCTTC
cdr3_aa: CASTRDRELNEQFF

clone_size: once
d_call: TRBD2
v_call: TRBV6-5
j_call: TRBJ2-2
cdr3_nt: TGTGCCAGCAGGACTAGCGGGGGGTCCGGGGAGCTGTTTTTT
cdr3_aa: CASRTSGGSGELFF

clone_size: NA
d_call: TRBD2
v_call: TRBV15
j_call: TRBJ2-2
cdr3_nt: TGTGCCACCAGCGCTATGCGGGGGGTGGGGGAGCTGTTTTTT
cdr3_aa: CATSAMRGVGELFF

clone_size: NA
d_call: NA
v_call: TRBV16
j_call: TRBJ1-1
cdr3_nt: TGTGCCAGCAGCCCAGAGGTCCAAAAGAACACTGAAGCTTTCTTT
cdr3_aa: CASSPEVQKNTEAFF

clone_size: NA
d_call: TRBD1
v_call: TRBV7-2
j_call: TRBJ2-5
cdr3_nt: TGTGCCAGCAGCTTGGGACAGGGAGGGACAGAGACCCAGTACTTC
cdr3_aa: CASSLGQGGTETQYF

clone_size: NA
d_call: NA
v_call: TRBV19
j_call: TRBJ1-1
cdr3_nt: TGTGCCAGTAGTATAGGACAGGCCGGAACAGCTTTCTTT
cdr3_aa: CASSIGQAGTAFF

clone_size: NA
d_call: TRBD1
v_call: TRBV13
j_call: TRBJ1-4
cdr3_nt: TGTGCCAGCAGCTCCGGGACAGGGGATAATGAAAAACTGTTTTTT
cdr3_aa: CASSSGTGDNEKLFF

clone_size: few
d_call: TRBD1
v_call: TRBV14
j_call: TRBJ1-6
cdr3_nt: TGTGCCAGCAGCCTCGGGACAGGGAATGGTTCACCCCTCCACTTT
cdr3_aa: CASSLGTGNGSPLHF

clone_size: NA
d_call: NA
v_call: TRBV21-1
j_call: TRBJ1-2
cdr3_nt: TGTGCCAGCAGCAATAGAGTTTATAACTATGGCTACACCTTC
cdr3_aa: CASSNRVYNYGYTF

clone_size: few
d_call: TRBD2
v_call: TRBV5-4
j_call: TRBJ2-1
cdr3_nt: TGTGCCAGCAGGTTTGGGCCTAGCGGGAGACATGAGCAGTTCTTC
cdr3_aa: CASRFGPSGRHEQFF

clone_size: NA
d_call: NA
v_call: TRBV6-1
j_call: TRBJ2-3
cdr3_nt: TGTGCCAGCAGTGAAGTAGCCCTATCCCCAGATACGCAGTATTTT
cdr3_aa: CASSEVALSPDTQYF

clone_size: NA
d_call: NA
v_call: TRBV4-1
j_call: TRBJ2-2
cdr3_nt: TGCGCCAGCAGCCAAGTTTGGCAGAAGGGGGGGGAGCTGTTTTTT
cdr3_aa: CASSQVWQKGGELFF

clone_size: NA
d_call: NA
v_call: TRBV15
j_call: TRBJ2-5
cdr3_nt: TGTGCCACCAGCAGAGATCCCCAGGCCCAAGAGACCCAGTACTTC
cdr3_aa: CATSRDPQAQETQYF

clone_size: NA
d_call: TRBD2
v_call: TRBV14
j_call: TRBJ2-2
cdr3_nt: TGTGCCAGCAGCCAAGGGAATAGCGGGCTGTTTACCGGGGAGCTGTTTTTT
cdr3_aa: CASSQGNSGLFTGELFF

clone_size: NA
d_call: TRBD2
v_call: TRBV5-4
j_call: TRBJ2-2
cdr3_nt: TGTGCCAGCAGCGTCTCGGGGACTATGGCCGGGGAGCTGTTTTTT
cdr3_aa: CASSVSGTMAGELFF

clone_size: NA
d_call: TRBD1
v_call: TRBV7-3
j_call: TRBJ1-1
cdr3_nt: TGTGCCAGCAGCTTATTTCGTGCAGGGGGCGCGATGGCTGAAGCTTTCTTT
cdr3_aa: CASSLFRAGGAMAEAFF

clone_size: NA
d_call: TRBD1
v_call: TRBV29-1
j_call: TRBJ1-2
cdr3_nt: TGCAGCGAGGGACAGTCCCCTCGTGGCTACACCTTC
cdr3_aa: CSEGQSPRGYTF

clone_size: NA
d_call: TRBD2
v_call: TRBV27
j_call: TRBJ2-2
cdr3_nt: TGTGCCAGCAGTTTTGGGGCGGGGGTCCGCGGGGAGCTGTTTTTT
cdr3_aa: CASSFGAGVRGELFF

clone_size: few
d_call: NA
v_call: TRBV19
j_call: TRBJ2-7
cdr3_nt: TGTGCCAGTAGTACCGGGACGGAGGGCTACGAGCAGTACTTC
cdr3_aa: CASSTGTEGYEQYF

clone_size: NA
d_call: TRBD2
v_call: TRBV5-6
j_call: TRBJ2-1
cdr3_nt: TGTGCCAGCAGCTTCGGGAGACTAGCGGGGGATGAGCAGTTCTTC
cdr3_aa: CASSFGRLAGDEQFF

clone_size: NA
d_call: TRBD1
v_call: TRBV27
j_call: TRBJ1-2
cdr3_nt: TGTGCCAGCAGTCCGGGGGTCAGGGGGCGAGATGGCTACACCTTC
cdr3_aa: CASSPGVRGRDGYTF

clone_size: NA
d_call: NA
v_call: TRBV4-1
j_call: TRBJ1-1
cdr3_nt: TGCGCCAGCAGCCCCAGTGGGGGAGGCACTGAAGCTTTCTTT
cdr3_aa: CASSPSGGGTEAFF

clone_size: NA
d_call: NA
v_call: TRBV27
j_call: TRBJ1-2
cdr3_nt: TGTGCCAGCAGTTTAGGGGGTATGGACAGATATGGCTACACCTTC
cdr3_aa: CASSLGGMDRYGYTF

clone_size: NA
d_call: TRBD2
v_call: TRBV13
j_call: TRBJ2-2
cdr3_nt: TGTGCCAGCAGCGCATCACTGACTAGCGTCTCGAACACCGGGGAGCTGTTTTTT
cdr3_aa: CASSASLTSVSNTGELFF

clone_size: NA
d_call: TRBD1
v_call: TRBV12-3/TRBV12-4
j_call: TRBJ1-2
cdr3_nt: TGTGCCAGCAGTCTTCAACAGGGGAATGGCTACACCTTC
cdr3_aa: CASSLQQGNGYTF

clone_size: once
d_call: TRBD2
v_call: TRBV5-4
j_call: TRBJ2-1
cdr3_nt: TGTGCCAGCAGCCCGGAAGCGGGAGGACTCTACAATGAGCAGTTCTTC
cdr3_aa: CASSPEAGGLYNEQFF

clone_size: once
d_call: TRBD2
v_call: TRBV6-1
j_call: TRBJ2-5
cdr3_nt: TGTGCCAGCAGTGGAGCGGGGGGGCAAGAGACCCAGTACTTC
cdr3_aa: CASSGAGGQETQYF

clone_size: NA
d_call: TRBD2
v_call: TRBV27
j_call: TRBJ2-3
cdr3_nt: TGTGCCAGCAGTTTGCGGGGGGGCACAGATACGCAGTATTTT
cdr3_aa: CASSLRGGTDTQYF

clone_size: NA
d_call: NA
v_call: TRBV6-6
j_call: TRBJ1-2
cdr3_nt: TGTGCCAGCAGTCCTGCTCCTTGGGCTGGCTACACCTTC
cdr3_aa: CASSPAPWAGYTF

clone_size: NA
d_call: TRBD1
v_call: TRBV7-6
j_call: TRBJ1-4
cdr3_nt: TGTGCCAGCAGCTTCCAGGACAGGTCGCCGGGTGAAAAACTGTTTTTT
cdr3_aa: CASSFQDRSPGEKLFF

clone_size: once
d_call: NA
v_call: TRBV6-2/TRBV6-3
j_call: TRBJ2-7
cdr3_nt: TGTGCCAGCAGTTACTCGGGGCGTAACGAGCAGTACTTC
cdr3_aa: CASSYSGRNEQYF

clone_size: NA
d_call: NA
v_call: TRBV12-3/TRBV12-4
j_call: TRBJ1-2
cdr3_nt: TGTGCCAGCAGTCAGCCCGGGGGACGGGTCACCTTC
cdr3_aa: CASSQPGGRVTF

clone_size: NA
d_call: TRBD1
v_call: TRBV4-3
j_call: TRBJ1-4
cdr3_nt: TGCGCCAGCAGCCAAGGGGACAGGGATAATGAAAAACTGTTTTTT
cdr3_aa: CASSQGDRDNEKLFF

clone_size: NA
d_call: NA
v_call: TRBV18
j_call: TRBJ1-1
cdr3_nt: TGTGCCAGCTCACCACTTGGGGCAGGGGAATATACTGAAGCTTTCTTT
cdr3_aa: CASSPLGAGEYTEAFF

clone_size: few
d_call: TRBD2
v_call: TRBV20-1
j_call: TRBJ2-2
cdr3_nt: TGCAGTGCTAGTAGGACTAGAACCTACACCGGGGAGCTGTTTTTT
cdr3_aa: CSASRTRTYTGELFF